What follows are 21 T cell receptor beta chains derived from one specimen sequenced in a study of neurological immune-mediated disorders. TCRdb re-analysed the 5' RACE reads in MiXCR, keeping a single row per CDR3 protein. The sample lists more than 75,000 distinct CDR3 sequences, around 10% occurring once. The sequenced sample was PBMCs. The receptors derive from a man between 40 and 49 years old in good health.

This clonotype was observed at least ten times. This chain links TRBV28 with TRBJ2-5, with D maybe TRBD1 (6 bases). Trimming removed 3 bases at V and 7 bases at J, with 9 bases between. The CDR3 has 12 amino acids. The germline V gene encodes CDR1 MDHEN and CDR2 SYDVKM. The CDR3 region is CASSFTGRTQYF. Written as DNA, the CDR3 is TGTGCCAGCAGTTTTACAGGGCGGACCCAGTACTTC.

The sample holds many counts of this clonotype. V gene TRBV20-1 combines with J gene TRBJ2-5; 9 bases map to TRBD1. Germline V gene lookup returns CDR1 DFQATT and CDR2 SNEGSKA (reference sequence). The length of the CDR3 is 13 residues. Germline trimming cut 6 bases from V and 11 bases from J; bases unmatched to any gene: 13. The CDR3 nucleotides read TGCAGTGCCCATGGGAGGGACAGGGTGGTGCAGTACTTC. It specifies CSAHGRDRVVQYF.

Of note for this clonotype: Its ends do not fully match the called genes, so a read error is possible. The CDR3, as DNA: TGTGCCAGCAGCATATTGAGCGGGGGCCAAGGGACCCAGTACTTC. Amino acid sequence: CASSILSGGQGTQYF. V gene TRBV7-9 combines with J gene TRBJ2-5, with TRBD2 identical over 8 bases. CDR3 length: 15 amino acids. Germline assignment: CDR1 SEHNR and CDR2 FQNEAQ (reference sequence).

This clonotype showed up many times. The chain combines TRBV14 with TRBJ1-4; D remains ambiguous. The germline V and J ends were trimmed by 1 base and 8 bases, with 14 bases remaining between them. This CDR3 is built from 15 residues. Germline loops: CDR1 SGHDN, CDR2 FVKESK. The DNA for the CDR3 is TGTGCCAGCAGCCAAGTTGGAGGTCTTAGCGAAAAACTGTTTTTT. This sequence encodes CASSQVGGLSEKLFF.

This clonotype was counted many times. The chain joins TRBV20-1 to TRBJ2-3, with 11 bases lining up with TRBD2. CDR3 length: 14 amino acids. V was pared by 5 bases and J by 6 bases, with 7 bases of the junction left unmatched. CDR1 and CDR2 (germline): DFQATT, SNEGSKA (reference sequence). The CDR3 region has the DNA TGCAGTGCTGTAACTAGCGGGAGTGGGGATACGCAGTATTTT. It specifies CSAVTSGSGDTQYF.

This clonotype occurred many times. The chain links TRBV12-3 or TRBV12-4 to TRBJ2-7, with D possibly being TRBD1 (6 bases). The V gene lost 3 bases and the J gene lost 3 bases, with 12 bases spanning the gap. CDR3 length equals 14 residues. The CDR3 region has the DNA TGTGCCAGCAGTTTCACAGGGCCTCTCTACGAGCAGTACTTC. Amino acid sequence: CASSFTGPLYEQYF.

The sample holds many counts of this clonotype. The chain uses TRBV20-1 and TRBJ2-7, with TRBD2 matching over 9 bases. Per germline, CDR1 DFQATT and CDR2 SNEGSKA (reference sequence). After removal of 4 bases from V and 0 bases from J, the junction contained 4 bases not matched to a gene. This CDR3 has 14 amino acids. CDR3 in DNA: TGCAGTGCTAAAAAACTAGCGGGCTCCTACGAGCAGTACTTC. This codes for CSAKKLAGSYEQYF.

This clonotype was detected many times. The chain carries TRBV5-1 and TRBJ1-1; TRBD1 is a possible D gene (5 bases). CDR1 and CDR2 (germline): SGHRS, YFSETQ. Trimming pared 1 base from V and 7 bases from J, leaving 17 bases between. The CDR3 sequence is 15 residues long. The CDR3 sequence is CASSLHPNGANEAFF. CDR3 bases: TGCGCCAGCAGCTTGCATCCCAACGGGGCCAATGAAGCTTTCTTT.

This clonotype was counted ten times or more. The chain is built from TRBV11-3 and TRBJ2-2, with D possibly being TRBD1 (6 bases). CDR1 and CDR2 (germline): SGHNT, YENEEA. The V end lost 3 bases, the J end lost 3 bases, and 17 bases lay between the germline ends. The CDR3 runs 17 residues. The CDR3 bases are TGTGCCAGCAGCTTGGCGCAGGGGTACAGGGACACCGGGGAGCTGTTTTTT. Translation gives CASSLAQGYRDTGELFF.

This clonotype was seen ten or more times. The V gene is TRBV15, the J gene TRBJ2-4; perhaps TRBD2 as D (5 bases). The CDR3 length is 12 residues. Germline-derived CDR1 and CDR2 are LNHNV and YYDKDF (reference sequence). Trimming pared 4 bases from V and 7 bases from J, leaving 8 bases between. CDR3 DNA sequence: TGTGCCACCAGCACTAGCTTGAACATTCAGTACTTC. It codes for CATSTSLNIQYF.

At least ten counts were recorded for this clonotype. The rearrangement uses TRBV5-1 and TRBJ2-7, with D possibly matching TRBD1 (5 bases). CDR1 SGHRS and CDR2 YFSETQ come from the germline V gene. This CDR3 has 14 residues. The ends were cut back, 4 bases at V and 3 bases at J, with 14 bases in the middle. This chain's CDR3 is CASSVSTANYEQYF. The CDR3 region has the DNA TGCGCCAGCAGCGTGTCGACAGCGAACTACGAGCAGTACTTC.

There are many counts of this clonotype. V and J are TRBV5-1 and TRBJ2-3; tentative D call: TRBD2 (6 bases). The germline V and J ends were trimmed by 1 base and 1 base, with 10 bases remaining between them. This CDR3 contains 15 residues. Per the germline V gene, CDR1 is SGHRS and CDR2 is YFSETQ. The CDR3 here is CASSLRGMGTDTQYF. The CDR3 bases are TGCGCCAGCAGCTTGCGGGGGATGGGCACAGATACGCAGTATTTT.

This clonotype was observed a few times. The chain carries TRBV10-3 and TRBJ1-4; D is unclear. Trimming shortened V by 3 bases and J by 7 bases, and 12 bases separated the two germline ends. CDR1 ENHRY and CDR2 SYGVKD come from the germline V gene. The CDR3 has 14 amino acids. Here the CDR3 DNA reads TGTGCCATCAGTGATCAACCCTCGCCTGAAAAACTGTTTTTT. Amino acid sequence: CAISDQPSPEKLFF.

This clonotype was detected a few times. Here the CDR3 reads CAISEWEGKGIQYF. CDR3 coding DNA: TGTGCCATCAGTGAGTGGGAGGGGAAGGGCATTCAGTACTTC. V and J are TRBV10-3 and TRBJ2-4; TRBD2 aligns across 7 bases. J gave up 9 bases and V 1 base, and 6 bases lay outside the gene matches. The CDR3 runs to 14 residues. Germline loops: CDR1 ENHRY, CDR2 SYGVKD.

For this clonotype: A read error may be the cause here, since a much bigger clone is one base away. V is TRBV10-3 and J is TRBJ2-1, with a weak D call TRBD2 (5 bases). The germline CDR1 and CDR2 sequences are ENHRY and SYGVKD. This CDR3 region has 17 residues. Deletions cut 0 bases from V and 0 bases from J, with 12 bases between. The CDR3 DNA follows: TGTGCCATCAGTGAGTCGACCTCGGGGATCTCCTACAATGAGCAGTTCTTC. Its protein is CAISESTSGISYNEQFF.

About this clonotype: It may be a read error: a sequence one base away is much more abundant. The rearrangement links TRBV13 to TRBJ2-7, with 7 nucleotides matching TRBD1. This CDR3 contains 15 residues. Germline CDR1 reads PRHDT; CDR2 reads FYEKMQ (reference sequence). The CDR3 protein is CANSGFNRGGDEQYF. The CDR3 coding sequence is TGTGCCAACAGCGGATTCAACAGGGGCGGCGACGAGCAGTACTTC.

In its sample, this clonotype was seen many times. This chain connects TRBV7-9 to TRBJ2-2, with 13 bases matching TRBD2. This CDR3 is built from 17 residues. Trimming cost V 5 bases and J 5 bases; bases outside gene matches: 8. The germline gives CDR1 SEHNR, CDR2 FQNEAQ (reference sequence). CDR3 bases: TGTGCCAGCAGCCCCGGGACTAGCGGGGCCATTACCGGGGAGCTGTTTTTT. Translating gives CASSPGTSGAITGELFF.

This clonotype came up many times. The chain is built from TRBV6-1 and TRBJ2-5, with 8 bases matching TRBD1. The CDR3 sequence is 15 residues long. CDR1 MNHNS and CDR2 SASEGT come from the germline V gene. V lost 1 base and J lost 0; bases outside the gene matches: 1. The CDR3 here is CASSEDRGNQETQYF. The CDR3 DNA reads TGTGCCAGCAGTGAAGACAGGGGGAACCAAGAGACCCAGTACTTC.

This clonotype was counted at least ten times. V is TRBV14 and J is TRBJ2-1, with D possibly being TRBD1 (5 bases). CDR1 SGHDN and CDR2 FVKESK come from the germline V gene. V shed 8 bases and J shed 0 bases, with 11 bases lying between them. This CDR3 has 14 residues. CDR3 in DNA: TGTGCCAGCGGTTGGGGCCCCTCCTACAATGAGCAGTTCTTC. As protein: CASGWGPSYNEQFF.

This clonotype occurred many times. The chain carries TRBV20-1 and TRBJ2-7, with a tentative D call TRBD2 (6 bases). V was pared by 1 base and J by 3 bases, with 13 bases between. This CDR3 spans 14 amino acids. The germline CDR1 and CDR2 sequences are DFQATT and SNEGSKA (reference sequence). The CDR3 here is CSARGGSGIYEQYF. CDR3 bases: TGCAGTGCTAGAGGAGGTAGCGGAATCTACGAGCAGTACTTC.

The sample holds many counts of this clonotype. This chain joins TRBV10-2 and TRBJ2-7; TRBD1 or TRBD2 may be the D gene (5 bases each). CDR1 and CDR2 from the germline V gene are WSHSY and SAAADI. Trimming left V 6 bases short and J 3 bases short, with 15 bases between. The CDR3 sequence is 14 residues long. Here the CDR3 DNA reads TGCGCCAGCAGCCCCGGGACCCTTCTCTACGAGCAGTACTTC. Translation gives CASSPGTLLYEQYF.